The clone carrying this TCR beta chain was counted a single time. These data are taken from a study of blood T cell repertoires in COVID-19. Background on the study: The study drew acute and convalescent COVID-19 samples from the United States, Italy and Spain. PBMCs, B-cell-depleted T cells, or T cells provided the cDNA or gDNA that made up the material.

The germline gives CDR1 MDHEN, CDR2 SYDVKM. CDR3 size: 15 residues. The germline V and J ends were trimmed by 6 bases and 2 bases, with 14 bases remaining between them. In the study's own analysis: Reference gene primer amplification gave estimated nucleated cell counts. The method was immunoSEQ multiplex PCR; TCRdb's version includes in-frame clones alone and lacks a portion of them. That table furnishes V, J and clone size, whereas the DNA furnished D and trimming. Among about 98,000 clones listed, around nine tenths were seen once. The sequence was obtained from a man in his fifties or sixties with active or convalescent COVID-19. The V call is TRBV28, the J call TRBJ1-3; the D is unclear. The sequenced material came from peripheral blood. This CDR3 reads CASSPSDGTGNTIYF. CDR3 coding DNA: TGTGCCAGCAGCCCCAGCGACGGAACTGGAAACACCATATATTTT.